The source of this TCR beta chain is a study of Graves' ophthalmopathy and Graves' hyperthyroidism. Germline V gives CDR1 SGHRS, CDR2 YFSETQ. The V gene lost 0 bases and the J gene lost 6 bases, with 12 bases spanning the gap. This CDR3 region has 14 residues. Transcripts of RNA were the source for amplifying TCR beta CDR3 regions. Investigators did first-round RT-PCR with HTBI primers, then second-round multiplex PCR. TCRdb re-derived calls from the multiplex PCR reads in MiXCR, one entry per CDR3 protein. The sample has about 400,000 distinct CDR3 sequences; around 16% are singletons. Ophthalmopathy in the donors was of moderate-to-severe activity, with CAS ≥3, NOSPECS ≥4 and duration under 3 months. PBMCs stemmed from around 10 ml of fresh peripheral blood. Findings and limits, study-wide: Most expanded clonotypes in thyroid above 0.001 frequency also showed up in blood.

Turning to this clonotype: Antigen specificity is unknown.

The V call is TRBV5-1, the J call TRBJ1-2, with D possibly being TRBD1 (5 bases). The source is a woman younger than 35 with Graves' ophthalmopathy. What was sequenced was peripheral blood. CDR3: CASSLGAGSDGYTF. The CDR3 bases are TGCGCCAGCAGCTTGGGCGCAGGGTCTGATGGCTACACCTTC.